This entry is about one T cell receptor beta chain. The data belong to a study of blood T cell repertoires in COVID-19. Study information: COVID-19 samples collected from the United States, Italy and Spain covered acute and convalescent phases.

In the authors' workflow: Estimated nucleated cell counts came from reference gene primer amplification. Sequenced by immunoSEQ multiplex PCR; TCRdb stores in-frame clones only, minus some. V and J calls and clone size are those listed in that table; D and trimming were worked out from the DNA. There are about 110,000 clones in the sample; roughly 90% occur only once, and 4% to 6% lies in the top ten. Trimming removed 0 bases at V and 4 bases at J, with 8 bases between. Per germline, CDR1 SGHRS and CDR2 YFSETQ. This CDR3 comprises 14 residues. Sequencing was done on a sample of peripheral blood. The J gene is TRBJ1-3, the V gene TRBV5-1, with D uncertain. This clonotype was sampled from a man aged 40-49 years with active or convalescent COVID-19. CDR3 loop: CASSLDVIGNTIYF. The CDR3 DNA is TGCGCCAGCAGCTTGGATGTCATCGGAAACACCATATATTTT.